A single sample gave rise to the 24 T cell receptor beta chains below, sequenced in a study of vaccination effects on CD4 cells after COVID-19. For these TCRs, the target antigens are not known. Using viral peptide pools, the ViraFEST assay grew out antigen-specific CD4+ T cells prior to sequencing. Researchers isolated CD4+ T cells once roughly nine days of culture had elapsed. Nucleocapsid antibody tests were negative, and the vaccine recipients had no prior SARS-CoV-2 infection. TCRdb's copy holds only in-frame clones and misses some; the assay was immunoSEQ multiplex PCR. The data show some 22,000 clones, over 65% seen once. This sample comprised CD4+ T cells from PBMCs cultured with HCoV-NL63 spike peptides, obtained before COVID-19 vaccination. The receptors stem from a human donor who received a COVID-19 vaccine.

The chain is built from TRBV7-2 and TRBJ2-1, with 16 positions matching TRBD2. V was clipped by 5 bases and J by 2 bases; unmatched bases: 9. The CDR3 sequence is 19 residues long. Germline lookup yields CDR1 SGHTA and CDR2 FQGNSA. The CDR3 DNA reads TGTGCCAGCAGCGCTCCCGGGACTAGCGGGGGGGCCACCTACAATGAGCAGTTCTTC. Its protein is CASSAPGTSGGATYNEQFF.

This clone was detected only a few times. One junction end does not reproduce the germline sequence, and a read error may be involved. The J gene is TRBJ2-6, the V gene TRBV7-7; 7 bases are a match to TRBD1. CDR1 SSHAT and CDR2 FNYEAQ come from the germline V gene (reference sequence). This CDR3 has 17 residues. The CDR3 DNA follows: TGTGCTAGCAGCCCTATGACAGGGTTGGCTGGGGCCAACGTCCTGACTTTC. Translating gives CASSPMTGLAGANVLTF.

This clone was counted a single time. The J gene is TRBJ2-3, the V gene TRBV5-4; 8 bases fit TRBD2. This CDR3 is 15 amino acids long. V trimming: 4 bases; J trimming: 4 bases; junction bases outside the gene matches: 8. From germline, CDR1 is SGHNT and CDR2 YYREEE (reference sequence). CDR3 sequence: CASSPAGGEADTQYF. DNA for the CDR3: TGTGCCAGCAGCCCCGCGGGGGGTGAGGCAGATACGCAGTATTTT.

This clone showed up just a few times. The rearrangement joins TRBV30 to TRBJ2-7, with TRBD1 matching over 10 bases. V dropped 0 bases and J dropped 5; count of bases not matched to a gene: 7. This CDR3 is built from 15 residues. Germline CDR1 is GTSNPN and CDR2 is SVGIG (reference sequence). This CDR3 reads CAWSVLGQGSHEQYF. CDR3 bases: TGTGCCTGGAGTGTACTGGGACAGGGGTCACACGAGCAGTACTTC. Full variable domain (rest looked up from reference TRBV30 and TRBJ2-7): SQTIHQWPATLVQPVGSPLSLECTVEGTSNPNLYWYRQAAGRGLQLLFYSVGIGQISSEVPQNLSASRPQDRQFILSSKKLLLSDSGFYLCAWSVLGQGSHEQYFGPGTRLTVT.

This clone was recorded only once. The V and J genes are TRBV18 and TRBJ2-5, with 7 positions matching TRBD2. V lost 3 bases, J lost 2 bases, and 6 bases stayed unmatched. Germline-derived CDR1 and CDR2 are KGHSH and LQKENI. This CDR3 is built from 15 residues. Written as DNA, the CDR3 is TGTGCCAGCTCACCGGTAATCGGGGGGCAAGAGACCCAGTACTTC. It yields the protein CASSPVIGGQETQYF.

The chain has TRBV19 and TRBJ1-5; 7 nucleotides agree with TRBD1. The CDR3 spans 15 residues. With 6 bases clipped from V and 5 bases from J, the junction kept 10 bases outside the gene matches. The V gene's germline CDR1 is LNHDA and CDR2 SQIVND (reference sequence). Here the CDR3 reads CASRGTGAPDQPQHF. The CDR3 DNA follows: TGTGCCAGTAGGGGAACAGGGGCCCCAGATCAGCCCCAGCATTTT.

V and J are TRBV7-8 and TRBJ2-5; 13 bases fit TRBD2. Trimming took 2 bases from V and 4 from J; bases not matched to a gene: 4. The length of the CDR3 is 16 residues. Germline V lookup: CDR1 SGHVS, CDR2 FQNEAQ. CDR3 region: CASSLTSGGALETQYF. For the CDR3, the DNA is TGTGCCAGCAGCTTAACTAGCGGGGGGGCGTTAGAGACCCAGTACTTC.

The rearrangement links TRBV2 to TRBJ2-6, with D perhaps TRBD2 (7 bases). The V gene lost 7 bases and the J gene lost 2 bases, with 9 bases spanning the gap. This CDR3 is 14 amino acids long. Germline assignment: CDR1 SNHLY and CDR2 FYNNEI. CDR3 protein: CASKGGAGANVLTF. CDR3 sequence (DNA): TGTGCCAGCAAGGGGGGGGCTGGGGCCAACGTCCTGACTTTC.

This clone was seen only a few times. This sequence joins TRBV5-6 and TRBJ1-2, with D perhaps TRBD1 (6 bases). V shed 2 bases and J shed 4 bases, with 15 bases lying between them. Germline CDR1 and CDR2: SGHDT and YYEEEE. There are 15 residues in the CDR3. CDR3 amino acids: CASSLALTGSYGYTF. Here the CDR3 DNA reads TGTGCCAGCAGCTTAGCCCTCACAGGGAGCTATGGCTACACCTTC.

This clone was seen only once. CDR3 in amino acids: CASSHSGTGEQFF. CDR3 DNA: TGTGCCAGCAGCCATAGCGGGACAGGGGAACAGTTCTTC. The chain combines TRBV3-1 (or the pseudogene TRBV3-2) with TRBJ2-1; 10 bases map to TRBD1. The ends lost 3 bases at V and 13 bases at J; junction bases unmatched: 6. The CDR3 sequence is 13 residues long. CDR1 and CDR2 (germline): LGHDT, YNNKEL (reference sequence).

This clone was picked up a small number of times. The chain has TRBV7-2 and TRBJ1-2; tentative D call: TRBD1 (5 bases). Trimming took off 5 bases at V and 5 bases at J, with 15 bases between the two ends. This CDR3 is built from 14 residues. CDR1 is SGHTA and CDR2 is FQGNSA in the germline V gene. The CDR3 DNA reads as TGTGCCAGCAGCAGACTCCGGGGCCCGTATGGCTACACCTTC. Its translation: CASSRLRGPYGYTF.

The J gene is TRBJ2-7, the V gene TRBV28, with D perhaps matching TRBD1 (5 bases). CDR3 length: 15 amino acids. Trimming shortened V by 5 bases and J by 2 bases, and 16 bases separated the two germline ends. CDR1 and CDR2 from the germline V gene are MDHEN and SYDVKM. CDR3 DNA: TGTGCCAGCAGTGGACGTCAGGGATTCCCCTACGAGCAGTACTTC. The encoded protein is CASSGRQGFPYEQYF.

This rearrangement joins TRBV5-1 to TRBJ2-1; 14 bases match TRBD2. Germline-derived CDR1 and CDR2 are SGHRS and YFSETQ. With 0 bases clipped from V and 8 bases from J, the junction kept 7 bases outside the gene matches. The CDR3 covers 17 residues. The CDR3 bases are TGCGCCAGCAGCTTGGAAGGGACTAGCGGGAGTCCCTATGAGCAGTTCTTC. The encoded protein is CASSLEGTSGSPYEQFF.

This clone was seen once. DNA of the CDR3: TGTGCCAGCTCACCACGATCAAAGGGAGGAAACACCATATATTTT. This encodes CASSPRSKGGNTIYF. The gene calls are TRBV18 and TRBJ1-3, with D unclear. This CDR3 has 15 amino acids. Germline CDR1 reads KGHSH; CDR2 reads LQKENI. Deletions cut 1 base from V and 4 bases from J, with 11 bases between.

The rearrangement uses TRBV10-3 and TRBJ2-2, with 12 positions matching TRBD2. The V and J ends lost 9 bases and 6 bases, in that order; junction bases with no gene match: 5. The CDR3 has 14 residues. The germline V gene encodes CDR1 ENHRY and CDR2 SYGVKD. The CDR3 loop is CAILAGGRAGELFF. Written as DNA, the CDR3 is TGTGCCATACTAGCGGGAGGAAGAGCCGGGGAGCTGTTTTTT.

The chain uses TRBV7-2 and TRBJ2-7; the match to TRBD1 covers 9 bases. The V and J ends lost 2 bases and 2 bases, in that order; junction bases with no gene match: 4. Germline CDR1 SGHTA, CDR2 FQGNSA. The CDR3 totals 15 residues. CDR3 DNA sequence: TGTGCCAGCAGCTTACGGACAGGGGAGACCTACGAGCAGTACTTC. Encoded protein: CASSLRTGETYEQYF. Looking up the rest from reference TRBV7-2 and TRBJ2-7 gives the full variable domain: GAGVSQSPSNKVTEKGKDVELRCDPISGHTALYWYRQSLGQGLEFLIYFQGNSAPDKSGLPSDRFSAERTGGSVSTLTIQRTQQEDSAVYLCASSLRTGETYEQYFGPGTRLTVT.

There are a few counts of this clone. The rearrangement uses TRBV28 and TRBJ1-5, with unresolved D. Germline CDR1 is MDHEN and CDR2 is SYDVKM. V was pared by 8 bases and J by 5 bases, with 19 bases between. The CDR3 contains 15 residues. The CDR3 region is CASQLIVGRYQPQHF. CDR3 nucleotides: TGTGCCAGCCAGTTGATAGTCGGACGCTATCAGCCCCAGCATTTT.

This rearrangement joins TRBV15 to TRBJ2-5; TRBD1 or TRBD2 may be the D gene (5 bases each). The V gene lost 0 bases and the J gene lost 5 bases, with 10 bases spanning the gap. The length of the CDR3 is 14 residues. Germline CDR1 reads LNHNV; CDR2 reads YYDKDF (reference sequence). CDR3 in amino acids: CATSRERGEETQYF. CDR3 DNA: TGTGCCACCAGCAGAGAGAGGGGTGAGGAGACCCAGTACTTC.

This chain connects TRBV12-3 or TRBV12-4 to TRBJ1-2, with 7 bases aligning to TRBD1. This CDR3 contains 13 residues. Trimming removed 6 bases from V and 4 bases from J; junction bases left unmatched: 5. The CDR3 sequence is CASRRAGGYGYTF. CDR3 DNA sequence: TGTGCCAGCAGGAGAGCAGGGGGCTATGGCTACACCTTC.

This chain connects TRBV9 to TRBJ2-2, with a weak D call TRBD1 (8 bases). Germline V gene lookup returns CDR1 SGDLS and CDR2 YYNGEE. There are 16 residues in the CDR3. V was trimmed by 4 bases and J by 5 bases, leaving 18 bases between them. The chain's CDR3 is CASSPTGGGPTGELFF. The CDR3 DNA follows: TGTGCCAGCAGCCCCACAGGGGGGGGGCCTACCGGGGAGCTGTTTTTT.

This clone came up a few times. The genes are TRBV3-1 (or the pseudogene TRBV3-2) and TRBJ1-5; a possible D gene is TRBD1 (5 bases). The germline V gene has CDR1 LGHDT and CDR2 YNNKEL (reference sequence). V gave up 3 bases and J gave up 6 bases, with 15 bases separating them. This CDR3 has 15 amino acids. CDR3 residues: CASSQAWGSGQPQHF. In DNA, the CDR3 is TGTGCCAGCAGCCAGGCGTGGGGGTCGGGTCAGCCCCAGCATTTT.

The chain recombines TRBV4-3 with TRBJ2-1; TRBD1 is a possible D gene (5 bases). Germline lookup yields CDR1 LGHNA and CDR2 YSLEER. The germline V and J ends were trimmed by 0 bases and 1 base, with 10 bases remaining between them. CDR3 length equals 16 residues. CDR3 nucleotides: TGCGCCAGCAGCCAAGATGTTAGGGGATCCTACAATGAGCAGTTCTTC. Translating gives CASSQDVRGSYNEQFF.

This rearrangement joins TRBV12-3 or TRBV12-4 to TRBJ2-7; D not certain. CDR3 length equals 12 residues. V was pared by 5 bases and J by 1 base, with 6 bases between. CDR3 in DNA: TGTGCCAGCAGTATAACGTCCTACGAGCAGTACTTC. This translates into CASSITSYEQYF.

This rearrangement joins TRBV3-1 (or the pseudogene TRBV3-2) to TRBJ1-2, with 8 positions matching TRBD1. J was trimmed by 2 bases and V by 8 bases; bases with no gene match: 4. CDR3 length: 13 amino acids. Germline V gene data show CDR1 as LGHDT and CDR2 as YNNKEL (reference sequence). This chain's CDR3 is CASWGQENYGYTF. The CDR3 DNA reads as TGTGCCAGCTGGGGACAGGAGAACTATGGCTACACCTTC.